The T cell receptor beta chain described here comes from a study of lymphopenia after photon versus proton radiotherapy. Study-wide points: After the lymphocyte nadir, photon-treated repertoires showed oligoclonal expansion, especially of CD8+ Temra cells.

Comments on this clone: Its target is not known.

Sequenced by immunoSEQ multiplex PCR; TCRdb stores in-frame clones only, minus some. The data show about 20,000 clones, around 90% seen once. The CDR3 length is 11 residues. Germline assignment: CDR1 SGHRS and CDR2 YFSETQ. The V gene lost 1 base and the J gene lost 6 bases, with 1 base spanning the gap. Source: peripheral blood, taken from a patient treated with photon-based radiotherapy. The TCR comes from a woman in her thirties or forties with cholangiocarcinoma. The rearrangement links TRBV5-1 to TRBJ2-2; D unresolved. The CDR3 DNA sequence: TGCGCCAGCAGCTTGTCCGGGGAGCTGTTTTTT. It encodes CASSLSGELFF.